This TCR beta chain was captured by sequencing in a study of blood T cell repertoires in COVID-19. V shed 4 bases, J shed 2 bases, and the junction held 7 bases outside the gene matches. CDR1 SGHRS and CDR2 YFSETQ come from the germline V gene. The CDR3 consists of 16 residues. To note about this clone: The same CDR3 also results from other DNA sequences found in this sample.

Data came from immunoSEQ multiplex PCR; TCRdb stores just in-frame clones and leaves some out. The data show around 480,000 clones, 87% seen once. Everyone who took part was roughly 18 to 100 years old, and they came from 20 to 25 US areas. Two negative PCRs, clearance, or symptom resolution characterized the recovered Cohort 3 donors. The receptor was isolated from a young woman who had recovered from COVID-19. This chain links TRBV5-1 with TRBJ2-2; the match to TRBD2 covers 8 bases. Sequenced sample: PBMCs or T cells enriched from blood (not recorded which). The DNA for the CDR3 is TGCGCCAGCAGCCCTCGGGGGGGGGCAAACACCGGGGAGCTGTTTTTT. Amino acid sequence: CASSPRGGANTGELFF. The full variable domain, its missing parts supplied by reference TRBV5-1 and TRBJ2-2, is KAGVTQTPRYLIKTRGQQVTLSCSPISGHRSVSWYQQTPGQGLQFLFEYFSETQRNKGNFPGRFSGRQFSNSRSEMNVSTLELGDSALYLCASSPRGGANTGELFFGEGSRLTVL.